Following are 19 T cell receptor beta chains from one sample sequenced in a study of blood T cell repertoires in COVID-19. Generated by immunoSEQ multiplex PCR, the TCRdb table keeps only in-frame clones and is missing some. The sample consists of roughly 230,000 clones, approximately 83% of them appearing once. Material for sequencing was peripheral blood. These receptors originate from a woman in her fifties or sixties with acute or convalescent COVID-19.

J is TRBJ2-7 and V is TRBV5-6, with D possibly being TRBD2 (7 bases). This CDR3 region has 14 residues. Germline V gene lookup returns CDR1 SGHDT and CDR2 YYEEEE. V dropped 1 base and J dropped 6 bases, with 14 bases sitting between them. CDR3 loop: CASSLKHGGPEQYF. The CDR3 nucleotides are TGTGCCAGCAGCTTGAAACACGGGGGGCCCGAGCAGTACTTC. Supplemented by reference TRBV5-6 and TRBJ2-7, the full variable domain reads DAGVTQSPTHLIKTRGQQVTLRCSPKSGHDTVSWYQQALGQGPQFIFQYYEEEERQRGNFPDRFSGHQFPNYSSELNVNALLLGDSALYLCASSLKHGGPEQYFGPGTRLTVT.

The rearrangement uses TRBV23-1 and TRBJ1-5, with 8 bases matching TRBD1. TRBV23-1 is sorted into the ORF group, with uncertain function. The junction had 16 bases not matched to a gene; V was cut back by 8 bases and J by 7 bases. The length of the CDR3 is 16 residues. CDR3 nucleotides: TGCGCCAGCCTGAGGCCCAGGGGGCCGCCCCCCCAGCCCCAGCATTTT. It codes for CASLRPRGPPPQPQHF.

The CDR3 protein is CATVRERDQPQHF. In DNA form, the CDR3 reads TGTGCCACCGTAAGGGAGAGGGATCAGCCCCAGCATTTT. This chain connects TRBV15 to TRBJ1-5; unclear D gene. CDR3 size: 13 residues. V was clipped by 8 bases and J by 5 bases, with 13 bases between them. The V gene's germline CDR1 is LNHNV and CDR2 YYDKDF (reference sequence).

This sequence joins TRBV6-1 and TRBJ2-5; 10 bases map to TRBD2. Trimming at V came to 3 bases and at J to 3 bases, leaving 4 bases not matched to a gene. Germline V gene data show CDR1 as MNHNS and CDR2 as SASEGT. The CDR3 extends over 15 amino acids. The CDR3 reads CASSDPLAGKETQYF. The CDR3 DNA reads as TGTGCCAGCAGTGACCCACTAGCGGGGAAAGAGACCCAGTACTTC.

The rearrangement joins TRBV10-3 to TRBJ1-1, with 10 bases that match TRBD1. CDR1 is ENHRY and CDR2 is SYGVKD in the germline V gene. This CDR3 has 13 residues. V was pared by 8 bases and J by 4 bases, with 4 bases of the junction left unmatched. The CDR3 here is CAIARTGGTEAFF. CDR3 sequence (DNA): TGTGCCATCGCCAGGACAGGGGGCACTGAAGCTTTCTTT.

The V call is TRBV28, the J call TRBJ1-5, with D maybe TRBD1 (5 bases). The CDR3 extends over 17 amino acids. V shed 5 bases and J shed 5 bases, with 22 bases lying between them. Germline V gives CDR1 MDHEN, CDR2 SYDVKM. The CDR3 DNA reads TGTGCCAGCAGTCCCACGATGCGAGCGGGGCATGATCAGCCCCAGCATTTT. This codes for CASSPTMRAGHDQPQHF.

The V and J genes are TRBV2 and TRBJ2-3; possible D gene TRBD1, 6 bases. Trimming pared 6 bases from V and 6 bases from J, leaving 13 bases between. Looked up from germline, CDR1 is SNHLY and CDR2 is FYNNEI. The CDR3 extends over 13 amino acids. The CDR3 is CASSGQFADTQYF. The CDR3 bases are TGTGCCAGCAGCGGACAGTTCGCTGATACGCAGTATTTT.

This chain links TRBV4-1 with TRBJ2-7; tentative D call: TRBD1 (6 bases). V was cut by 2 bases and J by 1 base, with 15 bases left in between. The CDR3 sequence is 16 residues long. The V gene's germline CDR1 is MGHRA and CDR2 YSYEKL. This chain's CDR3 is CASSQFTGIVSYEQYF. The CDR3 nucleotides read TGCGCCAGCAGCCAATTCACAGGGATCGTGTCCTACGAGCAGTACTTC.

This sequence joins TRBV27 and TRBJ1-6, with D perhaps TRBD1 (5 bases). CDR1 and CDR2 (germline): MNHEY, SMNVEV (reference sequence). V was pared by 7 bases and J by 7 bases, with 11 bases between. The CDR3 is 13 residues long. The CDR3 DNA reads TGTGCCAGCACGCCCGGGGGGAATTCACCCCTCCACTTT. It specifies CASTPGGNSPLHF.

The genes are TRBV6-4 and TRBJ1-6; TRBD1 matches at 12 bases. The CDR3 loop spans 16 amino acids. Germline lookup yields CDR1 MRHNA and CDR2 SNTAGT. With 4 bases clipped from V and 8 bases from J, the junction kept 6 bases outside the gene matches. The CDR3 loop is CASSGVGQGAYSPLHF. CDR3 coding DNA: TGTGCCAGCAGTGGGGTGGGACAGGGGGCTTATTCACCCCTCCACTTT.

The V gene is TRBV4-2, the J gene TRBJ2-7, with D possibly matching TRBD1 (5 bases). The CDR3 consists of 13 residues. Germline V gives CDR1 LGHNA, CDR2 YNFKEQ. Trimming took off 2 bases at V and 7 bases at J, with 12 bases between the two ends. The CDR3 coding sequence is TGTGCCAGCAGCCAACTCAGGGCTGGAGAGCAGTACTTC. This translates into CASSQLRAGEQYF.

This clone appeared a single time. V usage is TRBV7-3 and J usage is TRBJ2-7, with unresolved D. The CDR3 sequence is 11 residues long. Germline V gene sequence: CDR1 SGHTA, CDR2 FQGTGA. V was trimmed by 3 bases and J by 4 bases, leaving 4 bases between them. The CDR3 reads CASSLRYEQYF. DNA for the CDR3: TGTGCCAGCAGCTTGAGGTACGAGCAGTACTTC.

This chain joins TRBV11-2 and TRBJ2-3, with a weak D call TRBD2 (5 bases). The V end was cut by 5 bases, the J end by 2 bases, with 17 bases between. Germline V CDR1 and CDR2: SGHAT, FQNNGV. CDR3 length: 16 residues. CDR3 nucleotide sequence: TGTGCCAGCAGCGCACGCCCCAGCGGAGCCACAGATACGCAGTATTTT. Translating gives CASSARPSGATDTQYF. The full variable domain, with the rest looked up from reference TRBV11-2 and TRBJ2-3, is EAGVAQSPRYKIIEKRQSVAFWCNPISGHATLYWYQQILGQGPKLLIQFQNNGVVDDSQLPKDRFSAERLKGVDSTLKIQPAKLEDSAVYLCASSARPSGATDTQYFGPGTRLTVL.

As regards this clone: Within the sample, other DNA sequences also encode this same CDR3. This sequence joins TRBV3-1 (or the pseudogene TRBV3-2) and TRBJ2-2, with D maybe TRBD1 (6 bases). The V end was cut by 4 bases, the J end by 8 bases, with 14 bases between. Per germline, CDR1 LGHDT and CDR2 YNNKEL (reference sequence). This CDR3 has 14 residues. CDR3 sequence: CASSLLQGSGELFF. The DNA for the CDR3 is TGTGCCAGCAGCCTATTACAGGGTTCGGGGGAGCTGTTTTTT.

This clone appeared once. The same CDR3 is also encoded by other DNA sequences in this sample. The rearrangement joins TRBV12-3 or TRBV12-4 to TRBJ2-5, with D possibly TRBD1 on 5 matching bases. V lost 0 bases and J lost 5, with 7 bases in between. The CDR3 covers 13 residues. The CDR3 DNA is TGTGCCAGCAGTTTAGCAGGGGTGGAGACCCAGTACTTC. Protein: CASSLAGVETQYF.

The rearrangement links TRBV7-6 to TRBJ2-2; 14 bases line up with TRBD2. The CDR3 covers 17 residues. With V trimmed by 4 bases and J by 6 bases, 7 bases remained unmatched. The germline V gene has CDR1 SGHVS and CDR2 FNYEAQ. As DNA, the CDR3 is TGTGCCAGCAGCTCCGGGAGGACTAGCGGGGGGCCCGGGGAGCTGTTTTTT. Its protein product is CASSSGRTSGGPGELFF. Filled out from reference TRBV7-6 and TRBJ2-2, the complete variable domain reads GAGVSQSPRYKVTKRGQDVALRCDPISGHVSLYWYRQALGQGPEFLTYFNYEAQQDKSGLPNDRFSAERPEGSISTLTIQRTEQRDSAMYRCASSSGRTSGGPGELFFGEGSRLTVL.

The gene calls are TRBV2 and TRBJ2-7; D is possibly TRBD1 (6 bases). Germline V gene sequence: CDR1 SNHLY, CDR2 FYNNEI. Trimming left V 5 bases short and J 7 bases short, with 12 bases between. CDR3 length: 12 residues. The CDR3 DNA reads as TGTGCCAGCAGTACAGGGATTTGGGAGCAGTACTTC. Its protein product is CASSTGIWEQYF.

The V and J genes are TRBV18 and TRBJ2-1, with D uncertain. The germline gives CDR1 KGHSH, CDR2 LQKENI. With 0 bases removed from V and 2 bases from J, the gap between germline ends came to 11 bases. The CDR3 covers 16 residues. The CDR3 reads CASSPPSSIPYNEQFF. CDR3 sequence (DNA): TGTGCCAGCTCACCACCTTCCAGTATACCCTACAATGAGCAGTTCTTC.

The genes are TRBV2 and TRBJ2-5; 9 nucleotides match TRBD2. Germline CDR1 is SNHLY and CDR2 is FYNNEI. The CDR3 spans 15 residues. The ends lost 6 bases at V and 1 base at J; junction bases unmatched: 6. CDR3 DNA sequence: TGTGCCAGCAGGGCGGGAGGGGGGCTCCAAGAGACCCAGTACTTC. Translation gives CASRAGGGLQETQYF.